These 21 T cell receptor beta chains came from one sample sequenced in a study of human T cells and chemical hapten exposure. TCRdb itself ran the RACE reads through MiXCR, one entry per CDR3 protein. The sample includes about 40,000 distinct CDR3 sequences, approximately 3.4% of them seen just once. Documented time point: patch test 2, 6 weeks after DPC sensitization. Treatment denoted: therapeutic diphenylcyclopropenone sensitization with weekly scalp DPC. Material: whole blood, obtained in connection with sensitization to the hapten diphenylcyclopropenone (DPC). Receptors were obtained from a man in his forties or fifties with alopecia areata. Some clones in this sample may be carry-over from other donors' samples.

In its sample, this clonotype was seen many times. The chain joins TRBV6-5 to TRBJ1-6; D is ambiguous. Germline V gene data show CDR1 as MNHEY and CDR2 as SVGAGI. The CDR3 is made up of 16 amino acids. V lost 0 bases and J lost 7, with 13 bases in between. The CDR3, as DNA: TGTGCCAGCAGTTACTCGACCTCTTTGAGCAATTCACCCCTCCACTTT. Residues: CASSYSTSLSNSPLHF.

In this sample, this clonotype turned up many times. The V and J genes are TRBV21-1 and TRBJ2-7; the table gives TRBD2 as D, unverified against the DNA. TRBV21-1 has pseudogene status. The CDR3 runs to 14 residues. The CDR3 is CASSRTDQAYEQYF. The DNA of the CDR3 is TGTGCCAGCAGCAGGACTGACCAGGCCTACGAGCAGTACTTC.

On this clonotype itself: This may be a read error, as it is one base from a much larger clone. The V call is TRBV18, the J call TRBJ2-7; 8 positions agree with TRBD2. V dropped 5 bases and J dropped 6; count of bases not matched to a gene: 6. This CDR3 comprises 13 residues. Germline lookup yields CDR1 KGHSH and CDR2 LQKENI. CDR3 in amino acids: CASSSREGSEQYF. Written as DNA, the CDR3 is TGTGCCAGCTCATCACGGGAGGGGAGCGAGCAGTACTTC.

This clonotype was recorded at least ten times. This chain uses TRBV12-3 or TRBV12-4 with TRBJ1-1; 7 bases are a match to TRBD1. The CDR3 extends over 14 amino acids. Germline trimming cut 3 bases from V and 0 bases from J; bases unmatched to any gene: 1. CDR3 amino acids: CASSLTGLNTEAFF. The CDR3 DNA sequence: TGTGCCAGCAGTTTGACAGGGCTGAACACTGAAGCTTTCTTT.

This clonotype was picked up many times. The rearrangement uses TRBV6-5 and TRBJ2-1; TRBD2 matches 9 bases. Germline loops: CDR1 MNHEY, CDR2 SVGAGI. Germline trimming cut 2 bases from V and 7 bases from J; bases unmatched to any gene: 9. The CDR3 is made up of 16 amino acids. The CDR3 here is CASSYRSSGMRNEQFF. In DNA, the CDR3 is TGTGCCAGCAGTTACCGTTCTAGCGGGATGAGGAATGAGCAGTTCTTC.

This clonotype has at least ten counts. The rearrangement links TRBV10-3 to TRBJ2-3; 11 bases match TRBD2. The germline gives CDR1 ENHRY, CDR2 SYGVKD. V shed 5 bases, J shed 3 bases, and the junction held 1 base outside the gene matches. CDR3 length equals 14 residues. Written as DNA, the CDR3 is TGTGCCATCAGTCTAGCGGGAGGTACAGATACGCAGTATTTT. As protein: CAISLAGGTDTQYF.

This clonotype showed up many times. This chain connects TRBV25-1 to TRBJ2-7; possibly TRBD1 or TRBD2 for D (6 bases each). The V gene lost 3 bases and the J gene lost 2 bases, with 17 bases spanning the gap. CDR1 is MGHDK and CDR2 is SYGVNS in the germline V gene. The CDR3 has 16 residues. CDR3 region: CASSDPVGGPAYEQYF. The CDR3, as DNA: TGTGCCAGCAGTGATCCCGTAGGGGGGCCGGCCTACGAGCAGTACTTC.

This clonotype has at least ten counts. The V call is TRBV5-1, the J call TRBJ2-5, with D unresolved. Trimming shortened V by 4 bases and J by 4 bases, and 8 bases separated the two germline ends. The CDR3 contains 12 residues. Germline CDR1 is SGHRS and CDR2 is YFSETQ. Here the CDR3 reads CASSPSAETQYF. The CDR3, as DNA: TGCGCCAGCAGCCCATCAGCAGAGACCCAGTACTTC.

This chain connects TRBV7-2 to TRBJ1-5; 7 nucleotides match TRBD1. CDR1 and CDR2 (germline): SGHTA, FQGNSA. CDR3 size: 15 residues. V lost 2 bases, J lost 3 bases, and 4 bases stayed unmatched. The CDR3 sequence: CASSLSGTANQPQHF. Here the CDR3 DNA reads TGTGCCAGCAGCTTAAGTGGGACAGCCAATCAGCCCCAGCATTTT.

This clonotype was detected ten times or more. This sequence joins TRBV20-1 and TRBJ2-3; no definite D call. The length of the CDR3 is 11 residues. Germline V gives CDR1 DFQATT, CDR2 SNEGSKA (reference sequence). The V end lost 0 bases, the J end lost 6 bases, and 4 bases lay between the germline ends. The CDR3 coding sequence is TGCAGTGCTAGAGATAAGGATACGCAGTATTTT. Its translation: CSARDKDTQYF.

This clonotype was picked up many times. V usage is TRBV3-1 and J usage is TRBJ2-7; D not certain. V was trimmed by 0 bases and J by 3 bases, leaving 9 bases between them. CDR1 and CDR2 (germline): LGHDT, YNNKEL (reference sequence). The CDR3 extends over 14 amino acids. CDR3 sequence reads: CASSQEQKSYEQYF. In nucleotides, the CDR3 is TGTGCCAGCAGCCAAGAACAAAAGAGCTACGAGCAGTACTTC.

This clonotype was detected ten times or more. CDR3 protein: CASSEVMGSNQPQHF. DNA for the CDR3: TGTGCCAGCAGTGAGGTAATGGGTAGCAATCAGCCCCAGCATTTT. The rearrangement uses TRBV2 and TRBJ1-5; no reliable D call. CDR3 length equals 15 residues. The V end lost 3 bases, the J end lost 0 bases, and 9 bases lay between the germline ends. Germline CDR1 SNHLY, CDR2 FYNNEI.

This clonotype was detected ten times or more. The chain recombines TRBV12-3 or TRBV12-4 with TRBJ2-3; TRBD2 agrees at 12 bases. The length of the CDR3 is 21 residues. V shed 6 bases and J 0 bases; nucleotides not matched to a gene: 19. The chain's CDR3 is CASSLETSGRNWEGSTDTQYF. The DNA for the CDR3 is TGTGCCAGCAGCCTGGAGACTAGCGGGAGAAATTGGGAAGGTAGCACAGATACGCAGTATTTT.

This clonotype was counted at least ten times. The chain has TRBV18 and TRBJ1-5, with D possibly being TRBD1 (5 bases). CDR1 and CDR2 (germline): KGHSH, LQKENI. The V end lost 1 base, the J end lost 7 bases, and 14 bases lay between the germline ends. The CDR3 consists of 15 residues. The CDR3 DNA is TGTGCCAGCTCACCACAAGGCCAGGGAGGGCAGCCCCAGCATTTT. Translated, it gives CASSPQGQGGQPQHF.

This clonotype has at least ten counts. The J gene is TRBJ1-4, the V gene TRBV28, with D uncertain. The CDR3 extends over 15 amino acids. CDR1 is MDHEN, CDR2 SYDVKM, per germline. Trimming left V 5 bases short and J 11 bases short, with 21 bases between. The CDR3 reads CASSTARVRMWKLFF. As DNA, the CDR3 is TGTGCCAGCAGTACCGCGCGGGTTAGAATGTGGAAACTGTTTTTT.

This clonotype was observed many times. The V call is TRBV29-1, the J call TRBJ1-1; the D gene is possibly TRBD1 (5 bases). The CDR3 has 13 amino acids. Deletions cut 1 base from V and 3 bases from J, with 9 bases between. Germline CDR1 is SQVTM and CDR2 is ANQGSEA. The CDR3 DNA follows: TGCAGCGTTGAAGGGGGGGAGGACACTGAAGCTTTCTTT. Its translation is CSVEGGEDTEAFF.

This clonotype was counted ten times or more. The chain recombines TRBV20-1 with TRBJ2-1, with 12 bases aligning to TRBD2. The CDR3 contains 15 residues. The trim removed 0 bases at V and 10 bases at J, leaving 7 bases unmatched. The germline V gene encodes CDR1 DFQATT and CDR2 SNEGSKA (reference sequence). This chain's CDR3 is CSARDRLAGVREQFF. The CDR3, as DNA: TGCAGTGCTAGAGATCGACTAGCGGGAGTTAGGGAGCAGTTCTTC.

At least ten counts were recorded for this clonotype. The chain employs TRBV12-3 or TRBV12-4 and TRBJ1-5; D is possibly TRBD1 (6 bases). V was shortened by 0 bases and J by 6 bases, with 9 bases between the two germline ends. CDR3 size: 14 residues. DNA for the CDR3: TGTGCCAGCAGTTTAGCACAGGGTGCTCAGCCCCAGCATTTT. Translating gives CASSLAQGAQPQHF.

This clonotype came up many times. This chain joins TRBV12-3 or TRBV12-4 and TRBJ2-3; D remains unclear. CDR3 length equals 15 residues. V was shortened by 5 bases and J by 5 bases, with 17 bases between the two germline ends. CDR3 region: CASSPSFLTVDTQYF. The CDR3, as DNA: TGTGCCAGCAGTCCTTCCTTCCTGACTGTAGATACGCAGTATTTT.

This clonotype was found many times. This rearrangement joins TRBV28 to TRBJ2-7, with D possibly being TRBD1 or TRBD2 (5 bases each). Germline V CDR1 and CDR2: MDHEN, SYDVKM. V was clipped by 3 bases and J by 2 bases, with 11 bases between them. The CDR3 extends over 14 amino acids. The CDR3 region is CASSFPRDPYEQYF. In DNA, the CDR3 is TGTGCCAGCAGTTTTCCCCGGGACCCCTACGAGCAGTACTTC.

The DNA for the CDR3 is TGCGCCAGCACCAGGACAGGCACCTACGAGCAGTACTTC. Translated: CASTRTGTYEQYF. V usage is TRBV10-1 and J usage is TRBJ2-7; 7 nucleotides match TRBD1. Germline lookup yields CDR1 WNHNN and CDR2 SYGVQD (reference sequence). After removal of 7 bases from V and 2 bases from J, the junction contained 5 bases not matched to a gene. The CDR3 covers 13 residues.